What follows describes a single T cell receptor beta chain. What it binds is not known. Assay: immunoSEQ multiplex PCR; the TCRdb copy retains only in-frame clones and omits some. The sample has some 26,000 clones, roughly 80% seen once. The CDR3 spans 15 residues. V trimming: 2 bases; J trimming: 6 bases; junction bases outside the gene matches: 6. Per germline, CDR1 SGHRS and CDR2 YFSETQ. The memory gate held CD4+ cells that were not CD45RA+CCR7+CD95- naive cells, over 95% pure. The source of the sample is a study of human CD4 T cells and Enterobacteriaceae. Study-wide points: Ex vivo reactivity came only from nucleotide matches to CFSE-low cultures. Broadly cross-reactive clonotypes: about 55% of the 19 ranked in the top 5%.

The sample comprised memory CD4+ T cells from blood. This chain joins TRBV5-1 and TRBJ2-1; 9 bases map to TRBD1. This receptor was identified in a human donor in good health. The CDR3 here is CASSFPGQGFNEQFF. CDR3 in DNA: TGCGCCAGCAGCTTCCCGGGACAGGGCTTCAATGAGCAGTTCTTC.